This T cell receptor (beta chain) was sequenced during a study of blood T cell repertoires in COVID-19. V was clipped by 2 bases and J by 4 bases; unmatched bases: 3. From germline, CDR1 is MNHNY and CDR2 SVGAGI (reference sequence). The CDR3 contains 15 residues. The repertoire was sequenced with immunoSEQ multiplex PCR; TCRdb's copy has only in-frame clones and lacks some. The table has around 350,000 clones, about 87% seen once. This chain joins TRBV6-6 and TRBJ1-5, with 9 bases matching TRBD1. Sequences were obtained from peripheral blood. This TCR was sampled from a human donor in a cohort sampled during active COVID-19. The CDR3 DNA sequence: TGTGCCAGCAGTTACGCGGACAGGGGAAATCAGCCCCAGCATTTT. Translated: CASSYADRGNQPQHF.